Each of the 25 T cell receptor beta chains below was sequenced from the same sample in a study of patients and donors after allogeneic stem cell transplantation. TCRdb itself ran the RT-PCR reads through MiXCR, one entry per CDR3 protein. The table records roughly 940,000 distinct CDR3 sequences, more than 15% of them present only once. The material sequenced was blood, either unsorted or a sorted T cell fraction (not recorded which). The receptors originated from a human donor who was either an allogeneic HSCT recipient or a stem cell or donor lymphocyte infusion donor (not recorded which). It is not recorded whose cells these are; they may come from a transplant donor.

The chain carries TRBV7-9 and TRBJ2-7; D could derive from TRBD1 or TRBD2 (5 bases each). The CDR3 runs 14 residues. Germline V gene lookup returns CDR1 SEHNR and CDR2 FQNEAQ (reference sequence). Trimming cost V 5 bases and J 2 bases, with 13 bases left between them. The CDR3: CASSPRMGAYEQYF. The DNA of the CDR3 is TGTGCCAGCAGCCCCAGGATGGGGGCCTACGAGCAGTACTTC.

This clonotype has only a few counts. This chain uses TRBV19 with TRBJ1-2; D is ambiguous. Per the germline V gene, CDR1 is LNHDA and CDR2 is SQIVND (reference sequence). CDR3 length: 14 residues. V was cut by 4 bases and J by 4 bases, with 13 bases left in between. In DNA form, the CDR3 reads TGTGCCAGTAGTACCAGACCTATTCTCTATGGCTACACCTTC. It is translated as CASSTRPILYGYTF.

This clonotype was found a few times. This chain links TRBV5-1 with TRBJ2-2; weak D call: TRBD1 (6 bases). Germline lookup yields CDR1 SGHRS and CDR2 YFSETQ. V was trimmed by 3 bases and J by 6 bases, leaving 12 bases between them. The CDR3 sequence is 14 residues long. The CDR3, as DNA: TGCGCCAGCAGCTCGTACAGGGAGTCCGGGGAGCTGTTTTTT. Translating gives CASSSYRESGELFF.

This clonotype showed up many times. The chain joins TRBV12-3 or TRBV12-4 to TRBJ2-1; no definite D call. This CDR3 is 11 amino acids long. Trimming took 1 base from V and 9 from J, leaving 4 bases between them. The CDR3 DNA reads as TGTGCCAGCAGTTTAGATGTTGAGCAGTTCTTC. Protein product: CASSLDVEQFF.

Only a few counts were recorded for this clonotype. The chain recombines TRBV6-5 with TRBJ1-5; no definite D call. Trimming removed 3 bases from V and 2 bases from J, with 14 bases in between. The CDR3 consists of 16 residues. The germline gives CDR1 MNHEY, CDR2 SVGAGI. In DNA, the CDR3 is TGTGCCAGCAGTTATCGGGTTCCGGGCGGCAATCAGCCCCAGCATTTT. This gives the protein CASSYRVPGGNQPQHF.

J is TRBJ2-2 and V is TRBV25-1; tentatively, D is TRBD2 (6 bases). CDR1 and CDR2 from the germline V gene are MGHDK and SYGVNS. CDR3 length equals 21 residues. Trimming stripped 3 bases from V and 2 bases from J, with 28 bases between. The CDR3 loop reads CASSEIVVLGLAESNTGELFF. CDR3 bases: TGTGCCAGCAGTGAGATTGTGGTTTTGGGTTTAGCGGAAAGCAACACCGGGGAGCTGTTTTTT.

This clonotype showed up just a few times. The chain carries TRBV11-2 and TRBJ2-5; D is possibly TRBD2 (5 bases). CDR3 length equals 16 residues. V was clipped by 0 bases and J by 2 bases, with 13 bases between them. The V gene's germline CDR1 is SGHAT and CDR2 FQNNGV. CDR3 amino acids: CASSLDLAGPQETQYF. CDR3 bases: TGTGCCAGCAGCTTAGATCTAGCTGGGCCTCAAGAGACCCAGTACTTC.

V and J are TRBV20-1 and TRBJ2-1; D possibly corresponds to TRBD2 (7 bases). From germline, CDR1 is DFQATT and CDR2 SNEGSKA (reference sequence). CDR3 length equals 16 residues. V lost 3 bases to trimming and J lost 5 bases, with 20 bases between them. In nucleotides, the CDR3 is TGCAGTGCTAGGGCCCAGAGGGGGGGGGCCGACAATGAGCAGTTCTTC. As protein: CSARAQRGGADNEQFF.

This clonotype showed up just once. The rearrangement joins TRBV30 to TRBJ2-3; D not resolved. Per germline, CDR1 GTSNPN and CDR2 SVGIG (reference sequence). This CDR3 spans 14 amino acids. V was shortened by 0 bases and J by 1 base, with 8 bases between the two germline ends. This CDR3 is CAWSVRMGTDTQYF. Here the CDR3 DNA reads TGTGCCTGGAGTGTACGAATGGGCACAGATACGCAGTATTTT.

This clonotype was counted ten times or more. J is TRBJ1-5 and V is TRBV12-3 or TRBV12-4; unclear D gene. Trimming took 3 bases from V and 0 from J, leaving 9 bases between them. The CDR3 extends over 15 amino acids. The CDR3 sequence: CASSLGRDSNQPQHF. CDR3 in DNA: TGTGCCAGCAGTTTGGGTCGGGATAGCAATCAGCCCCAGCATTTT.

This rearrangement joins TRBV5-1 to TRBJ2-3; D remains ambiguous. Germline V lookup: CDR1 SGHRS, CDR2 YFSETQ. This CDR3 comprises 12 residues. Trimming shortened V by 6 bases and J by 3 bases, and 8 bases separated the two germline ends. The CDR3 DNA is TGCGCCAGCACTCCATATACAGATACGCAGTATTTT. Amino acids: CASTPYTDTQYF. Full variable domain (remainder filled in from reference TRBV5-1 and TRBJ2-3): KAGVTQTPRYLIKTRGQQVTLSCSPISGHRSVSWYQQTPGQGLQFLFEYFSETQRNKGNFPGRFSGRQFSNSRSEMNVSTLELGDSALYLCASTPYTDTQYFGPGTRLTVL.

This clonotype was observed a handful of times. The chain combines TRBV5-1 with TRBJ2-3; TRBD1 matches 8 bases. The CDR3 length is 16 residues. Germline-derived CDR1 and CDR2 are SGHRS and YFSETQ. Unmatched junction bases numbered 11, after V lost 4 bases and J lost 4 bases. The CDR3 region is CASSERRQGLADTQYF. The CDR3 DNA follows: TGCGCCAGCAGCGAGAGACGACAGGGGTTGGCAGATACGCAGTATTTT.

CDR3: CASSLRLGGRDTEAFF. In DNA form, the CDR3 reads TGTGCCAGCAGCTTACGACTCGGGGGAAGGGACACTGAAGCTTTCTTT. This sequence joins TRBV13 and TRBJ1-1, with D perhaps matching TRBD1 (5 bases). Germline loops: CDR1 PRHDT, CDR2 FYEKMQ (reference sequence). CDR3 length: 16 residues. V was trimmed by 2 bases and J by 3 bases, leaving 16 bases between them.

In its sample, this clonotype was seen many times. The chain combines TRBV12-3 or TRBV12-4 with TRBJ2-7; 7 bases are shared with TRBD2. The V segment lost 6 bases and the J segment 4 bases; nucleotides outside the gene matches: 9. The CDR3 is made up of 14 amino acids. CDR3 amino acids: CASSAGLQSYEQYF. Here the CDR3 DNA reads TGTGCCAGCAGCGCGGGACTACAGTCATACGAGCAGTACTTC.

This clonotype came up a few times. The chain carries TRBV6-1 and TRBJ2-7; the match to TRBD1 covers 10 bases. V was pared by 3 bases and J by 0 bases, with 11 bases of the junction left unmatched. Germline assignment: CDR1 MNHNS and CDR2 SASEGT. This CDR3 is 18 amino acids long. CDR3 sequence (DNA): TGTGCCAGCAGTGAGAGGGGTGAGGGGACAGGGGACTCCTACGAGCAGTACTTC. Protein sequence: CASSERGEGTGDSYEQYF.

The gene calls are TRBV5-1 and TRBJ1-2, with unresolved D. The CDR3 length is 14 residues. The V gene's germline CDR1 is SGHRS and CDR2 YFSETQ. V was trimmed by 3 bases and J by 4 bases, leaving 13 bases between them. CDR3: CASSSAPDGYGYTF. CDR3 nucleotide sequence: TGCGCCAGCAGCTCGGCCCCGGACGGCTATGGCTACACCTTC.

This chain uses TRBV3-1 with TRBJ2-5; TRBD2 matches 7 bases. The J segment lost 6 bases and the V segment lost 0 bases, leaving 7 bases of the junction unmatched. The CDR3 has 15 residues. Germline V CDR1 and CDR2: LGHDT, YNNKEL (reference sequence). The CDR3 loop reads CASSQETGGGQTQYF. For the CDR3, the DNA is TGTGCCAGCAGCCAAGAAACGGGGGGAGGTCAGACCCAGTACTTC.

This sequence joins TRBV4-3 and TRBJ1-5; possibly TRBD1 for D (5 bases). The CDR3 covers 19 residues. Germline-derived CDR1 and CDR2 are LGHNA and YSLEER. Trimming stripped 0 bases from V and 1 base from J, with 19 bases between. The CDR3 protein is CASSQEWWGSGYSNQPQHF. In DNA form, the CDR3 reads TGCGCCAGCAGCCAAGAATGGTGGGGGTCAGGGTACAGCAATCAGCCCCAGCATTTT.

This chain connects TRBV29-1 to TRBJ2-3; D tentatively fits TRBD1 or TRBD2 (5 bases each). CDR3 length equals 13 residues. Looked up from germline, CDR1 is SQVTM and CDR2 is ANQGSEA. CDR3 coding DNA: TGCGGAGTATATCGGGGCATCACAGATACGCAGTATTTT. It encodes CGVYRGITDTQYF.

This clonotype was seen more than once but under ten times. The genes are TRBV20-1 and TRBJ2-7, with D possibly TRBD2 on 5 matching bases. Looked up from germline, CDR1 is DFQATT and CDR2 is SNEGSKA (reference sequence). CDR3 length: 12 residues. Trimming cost V 3 bases and J 6 bases, with 12 bases left between them. The CDR3 DNA reads TGCAGTGCTAGGGGTGGACTCACCGAGCAGTACTTC. Residues: CSARGGLTEQYF.

There are a few counts of this clonotype. The V gene is TRBV12-3 or TRBV12-4, the J gene TRBJ1-2; D is unresolved. Trimming cost V 7 bases and J 0 bases, with 12 bases left between them. The CDR3 runs to 14 residues. The CDR3 DNA reads TGTGCCAGCACCCCTCGAGGTGCTAACTATGGCTACACCTTC. Protein sequence: CASTPRGANYGYTF.

The sample holds a few counts of this clonotype. The rearrangement uses TRBV6-2 or TRBV6-3 and TRBJ2-7; 7 nucleotides match TRBD1. J was trimmed by 4 bases and V by 4 bases; bases with no gene match: 7. CDR3 length equals 14 residues. Germline V gives CDR1 MNHEY, CDR2 SVGEGT. CDR3 DNA sequence: TGTGCCAGCAGTTTTGGGGACAGAGAATACGAGCAGTACTTC. Encoded protein: CASSFGDREYEQYF.

The gene calls are TRBV20-1 and TRBJ2-2; D call uncertain. CDR3 length equals 13 residues. V shed 4 bases and J shed 1 base, with 7 bases lying between them. Germline assignment: CDR1 DFQATT and CDR2 SNEGSKA (reference sequence). The CDR3 DNA reads TGCAGTGCTAATCTCAGGAACACCGGGGAGCTGTTTTTT. Translating gives CSANLRNTGELFF.

The chain joins TRBV6-1 to TRBJ1-1, with D hard to call. Germline assignment: CDR1 MNHNS and CDR2 SASEGT. Between the trimmed V and J ends, which lost 6 bases and 1 base, there was a span of 15 bases. The CDR3 runs 15 residues. CDR3 residues: CASSQGRVENTEAFF. The CDR3 nucleotides read TGTGCCAGCAGCCAAGGTCGAGTAGAGAACACTGAAGCTTTCTTT.

This clonotype was seen only a few times. V is TRBV12-3 or TRBV12-4 and J is TRBJ1-5; D is ambiguous. This CDR3 is built from 15 residues. V shed 7 bases and J shed 1 base, with 14 bases lying between them. CDR3 nucleotides: TGTGCCAGCACTGCGACGGCGGGGAGCAATCAGCCCCAGCATTTT. It yields the protein CASTATAGSNQPQHF.